This T cell receptor beta chain emerged from a study of cytomegalovirus exposure and HLA in healthy donors (dated by TCRdb to the late 2010s). For the wider study: An earlier analysis of roughly 500 of the donors reported 276 Gb of sequence data and around 100 million unique TCR beta sequences obtained from about 180 million T cells. An early release covering 550 to 700 HLA-typed donors comprised roughly 300 gigabases of sequencing data and approximately 80 million unique TCR sequences. Of the approximately 370 genotyped donors, 81% were placed in the genetic ancestry cluster associated with self-reported Caucasian donors. The study aimed to test whether signatures of past pathogen exposure could be identified by cataloging public T cell receptors. The study used immunosequencing to profile the T cell repertoires of approximately 650 subjects and linked those repertoires to cytomegalovirus serostatus. Besides the first cohort of 550 to 750 subjects, a separate validation cohort made up of about 120 different subjects was used. The study combined high-throughput TCR immunosequencing, statistical association of individual TCRs with disease status, and machine learning to predict cytomegalovirus infection status. To study patterns of TCR occurrence, a later analysis re-analyzed previously published TCR beta repertoires from just over 650 donors and added high-resolution HLA genotyping. The later analysis used no new phenotypic data to find candidate immune exposures, relying instead on TCR beta sequences and their occurrence across donors. To decide whether each TCR beta V gene segment behaved as functional or pseudogenic, an earlier analysis of 587 of the donors relied on high-throughput TCR beta sequencing. Donor age, sex, ethnicity and CMV serostatus were collected together with the repertoire data. Genome-wide SNP genotypes for about 65% of the roughly 700 donors were used in a later genetic analysis, which treated that subset as a discovery cohort. All discovery cohort repertoires had been generated on a single sequencing platform. HLA typing covered class I and class II loci at four-digit resolution. The number of typed donors differed by locus: about 620-640 for A, B, C, DRB1 and DQB1; approximately 520 for DQA1; 606 for DPA1; and roughly 450 for DPB1. About 5 DR-DQ haplotypes were handled as single units for association and clustering, since linkage in the cohort was strong. Among approximately 370 genotyped donors of the cohort, an average of around 250,000 unique TCR beta nucleotide sequences was sequenced per donor, of which about 18% were non-productive.

Library preparation employed the immunoSEQ multiplex PCR assay. For the multiplex PCR, a mixture combining 60 forward primers for TCR Vbeta segments and 13 reverse primers for TCR Jbeta segments was used. Amplification of the CDR3 region of rearranged TCR beta genes was performed with a multiplex PCR assay on genomic DNA. The amplified TCR beta libraries were sequenced on the Illumina HiSeq System as 87-base-pair reads. The study's own analysis went as follows. A later analysis counted 75 million to 100 million unique TCR beta chains across the approximately 700 repertoires, and 10 million to 12 million of these chains were shared by at least two donors. Raw reads were error-corrected and collapsed into unique sequences with a nearest-neighbor algorithm that merged closely related sequences to remove PCR and sequencing errors. To assign V, D and J gene segments, CDR3 sequences were aligned to IMGT reference sequences. For a sequence to be retained, a match of at least six nucleotides was required to both a V gene segment and a J gene segment. Rearrangements were classified as productive when the CDR3 lacked stop codons and remained in frame with V and J, and all other rearrangements were classified as non-productive. Following IMGT convention, CDR3 was defined as the stretch from the second conserved V-encoded cysteine to the conserved J-encoded phenylalanine. Sequences without an unambiguous match to a single V gene segment were excluded from the earlier analysis of several hundred of the donors. In an earlier analysis of approximately 590 of the donors, a V segment was called functional when productive rearrangements were above 56.7%, and segregating when the standard deviation between donors exceeded 5%. To diagnose cytomegalovirus status from the catalog of TCR beta chain sequences, a statistical classification framework was built. A later analysis assigned V and J genes by comparing TCR nucleotide sequences with IMGT/GENE-DB human TR gene sequences. The TCRdist pipeline was used in a later analysis to assign CDR3 sequences and most-parsimonious VDJ recombination scenarios. In a later analysis, each TCR beta chain was defined by its CDR3 amino acid sequence together with its V-gene family, and reads without a unique V-gene family were excluded. A later analysis removed 550 to 650 highly shared, low-generation-probability nucleotide sequences to deal with suspected cross-contamination and a sequencing artifact. In a later analysis, a clonal expansion index for each public chain was calculated from normalized within-repertoire ranks of inferred template counts. A later analysis computed generation probabilities with a VDJ recombination model fitted to out-of-frame rearrangements, and checked the results against IGoR. In a later analysis, hypergeometric tests were used to score TCR-TCR, TCR-HLA and TCR-CMV co-occurrence, with a repertoire-size bias correction applied to TCR pairs. False discovery rates were estimated in a later analysis by permuting HLA or CMV assignments 20 times. In a later analysis, co-occurring TCRs were grouped using DBSCAN, with TCRdist sequence similarity added in when clustering inside HLA-allele-positive subsets. For co-occurrence clustering, repertoires with fewer than 30,000 or more than 120,000 public chains were excluded, along with about five repertoires with anomalous nucleotide sharing. TCRdb stores this immuneACCESS table with in-frame sequences only. Part of the clones is absent; in the studies checked, under half of the shortfall reflects unresolved V genes, and no reason is known for the rest. V, J and clone size are taken as reported in that table, and D and trimming were inferred from the DNA itself. A total of 90,000 to 120,000 clones appear in this sample, around 82% of them only once. Together, the top ten hold approximately 3.6% of the sample.

Turning to this clone: There is no known antigen for this receptor. Base qualities are not recorded, but no much larger clone differs from it by a single base.

Results the study describes overall, beyond this receptor: Around 16 rarely observed V segments, including chromosome 9 orphons, were excluded from the earlier analysis of 550 to 700 of the donors because counts were too low. A total of fewer than 200 TCR beta chains were listed by the study as associated with cytomegalovirus. In both the original and validation cohorts, the classifier was reported to diagnose cytomegalovirus status with high specificity and sensitivity. A further reported finding was that TCR beta sequences accurately predicted the HLA-A and HLA-B alleles for most subjects in the first cohort. Broadly in line with IMGT annotations, most TCR beta V segments showed up in productive rearrangements about 87% or about 30% of the time in an earlier analysis of several hundred of the donors. Most TCR sequences were seen in very few donors, while some public TCRs were found in many individuals. A cluster of highly shared sequence variants was judged likely to represent a technical artifact of the sequencing pipeline. In a later genetic analysis, a missense DCLRE1C variant was associated with V-gene and J-gene trimming of TCR beta chains, and the association was replicated in an independent cohort. Because some donors lacked HLA typing at each locus, the association tests relied only on the typed subset. When HLA alleles, especially DR and DQ, strongly co-occurred, attributing TCR associations to individual alleles was difficult. A later analysis found that TCR association rates varied across HLA loci, with DRB1 alleles showing the most associated TCRs and HLA-C alleles the fewest. CMV serostatus was the only immune exposure information available for the cohort. Linkage disequilibrium might explain the correlated functional status among segregating V segments, but an unknown experimental factor could not be excluded. In vitro tests confirmed that a few of the cytomegalovirus-associated TCR beta chains recognize cytomegalovirus antigens. Several of the top co-occurrence clusters appeared to be linked to parvovirus B19, influenza, CMV and Epstein-Barr virus, according to a later analysis. Presence/absence analyses assumed roughly uniform sequencing depth across donors, an assumption that may not hold. In a later analysis, HLA-associated TCR beta chains were found to be more clonally expanded and to have lower generation probabilities than equally common non-associated chains. The authors suggested that the approach could potentially be extended to other disease states and immunological phenotypes. Some IMGT-functional V segments, including TRBV6-2 and TRBV6-3, could not be distinguished by the 87-base-pair reads and were therefore excluded. This cohort had only TCR beta chains sequenced, and the lack of alpha or paired-chain data limited which features could be detected. Most CMV-associated TCR beta chains appeared to be HLA-restricted in a later analysis, and the HLA associations seemed to be driven largely by CMV exposure. A later genetic analysis reported fewer N-insertions in productive TCRs among donors in an Asian-associated ancestry cluster than the approximately 670-donor mean. A later analysis associated 17,000 or so TCR beta sequences with specific HLA alleles at a false discovery rate of 0.05.

In total, roughly 710 healthy bone marrow donors made up the cohort. Cohort members were all nominally healthy when sampled, although unrecorded immune exposures were likely present. The donor tested CMV seropositive, placing the donor among the approximately 310 seropositive members of the cohort. Every donor gave a peripheral blood sample, and the peripheral blood mononuclear cells from that sample were used for TCR beta sequencing. Genomic DNA extraction from the blood cell samples was performed with the Qiagen DNeasy Blood Extraction Kit. CDR3 length: 15 amino acids, cysteine to phenylalanine. Left in the record is the CDR3 DNA by itself, 45 bases read in frame from the first base. V gives up 3 bases and J gives up 10 bases, and the segment between their germline ends measures 19 bases. The germline V gene (reference sequence) supplies CDR1 LNHDA and CDR2 SQIVND.

The V and J genes are TRBV19 and TRBJ1-5, with TRBD1 tentatively as D gene (6 bases match). This clonotype was obtained from a woman aged 45-65 years in good health and CMV-seropositive. What was sequenced was PBMCs. The DNA is as follows: TGTGCCAGTAGTATGGAGGGGGGGCGAATTGGACCCCAGCATTTT. It codes for CASSMEGGRIGPQHF.